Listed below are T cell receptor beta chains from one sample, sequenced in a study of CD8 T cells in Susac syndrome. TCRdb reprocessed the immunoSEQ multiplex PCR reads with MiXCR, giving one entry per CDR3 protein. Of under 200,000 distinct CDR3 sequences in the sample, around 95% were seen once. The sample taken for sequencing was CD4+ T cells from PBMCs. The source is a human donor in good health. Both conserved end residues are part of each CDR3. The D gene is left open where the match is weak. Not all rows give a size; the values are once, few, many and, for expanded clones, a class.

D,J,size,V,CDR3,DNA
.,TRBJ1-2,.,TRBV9,CASRDPGRMNGYTF,TGTGCCAGCAGGGACCCCGGGAGGATGAATGGCTACACCTTC
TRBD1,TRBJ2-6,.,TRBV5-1,CASSFEGTGVLSGANVLTF,TGCGCCAGCAGCTTCGAGGGGACAGGGGTTCTCTCTGGGGCCAACGTCCTGACTTTC
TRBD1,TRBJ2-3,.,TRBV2,CASSAGTGSDTQYF,TGTGCCAGCAGCGCCGGGACAGGGTCAGATACGCAGTATTTT
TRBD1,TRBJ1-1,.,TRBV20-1,CSAREGDSNNAEAFF,TGCAGTGCTAGAGAGGGGGACAGTAATAACGCTGAAGCTTTCTTT
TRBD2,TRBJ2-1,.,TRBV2,CASTRSTSGSENEQFF,TGTGCCAGCACCCGGTCTACTAGCGGGAGTGAAAATGAGCAGTTCTTC
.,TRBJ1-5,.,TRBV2,CASMRGNSNQPQHF,TGTGCCAGCATGAGAGGAAATAGCAATCAGCCCCAGCATTTT
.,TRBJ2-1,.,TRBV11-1,CASSLALGGYNEQFF,TGTGCCAGCAGCCTGGCTCTCGGAGGTTACAATGAGCAGTTCTTC
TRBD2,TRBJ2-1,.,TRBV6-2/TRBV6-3,CASSYSGGSGAAEQFF,TGTGCCAGCAGTTATTCGGGGGGAAGCGGGGCTGCTGAGCAGTTCTTC
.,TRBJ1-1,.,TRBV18,CASSPLDIMNTEAFF,TGTGCCAGCTCACCCCTAGATATCATGAACACTGAAGCTTTCTTT
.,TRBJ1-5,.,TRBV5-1,CASSFGSGNQPQHF,TGCGCCAGCAGCTTTGGTTCCGGCAATCAGCCCCAGCATTTT
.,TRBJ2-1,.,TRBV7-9,CASSLRGEAREFF,TGTGCCAGCAGCTTGAGGGGTGAGGCCCGGGAGTTCTTC
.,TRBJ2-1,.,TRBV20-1,CSARRERPFSYNEQFF,TGCAGTGCACGACGGGAGCGGCCTTTCTCCTACAATGAGCAGTTCTTC
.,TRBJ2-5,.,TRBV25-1,CASSELGTQETQYF,TGTGCCAGCAGTGAATTGGGAACACAAGAGACCCAGTACTTC
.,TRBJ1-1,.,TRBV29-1,CSVEEGRGDTEAFF,TGCAGCGTTGAAGAGGGCAGGGGTGACACTGAAGCTTTCTTT
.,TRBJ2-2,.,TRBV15,CASRAWAVNTGELFF,TGTGCCTCTCGAGCCTGGGCGGTGAACACCGGGGAGCTGTTTTTT
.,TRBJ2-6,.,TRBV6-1,CASTNSWRVSGANVLTF,TGTGCCAGCACAAATAGTTGGCGGGTCTCTGGGGCCAACGTCCTGACTTTC
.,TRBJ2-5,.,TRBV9,CASSVALRQGGEETQYF,TGTGCCAGCAGCGTAGCTCTGCGACAGGGAGGCGAAGAGACCCAGTACTTC
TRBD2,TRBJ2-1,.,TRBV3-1,CASSHHSGSVILRQFF,TGTGCCAGCAGCCACCACAGCGGGAGCGTTATCTTAAGGCAGTTCTTC
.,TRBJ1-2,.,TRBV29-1,CSVEGGTGSKSGYTF,TGCAGCGTTGAAGGAGGAACCGGATCCAAGAGTGGCTACACCTTC
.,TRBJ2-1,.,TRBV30,CAWSGGRESNEQFF,TGTGCCTGGAGCGGGGGCCGAGAGTCTAATGAGCAGTTCTTC
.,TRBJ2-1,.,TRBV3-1,CASSPSDDEQFF,TGTGCCAGCAGCCCAAGCGACGATGAGCAGTTCTTC
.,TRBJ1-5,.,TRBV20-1,CSARLGNSNQPQHF,TGCAGTGCTAGATTGGGAAATAGCAATCAGCCCCAGCATTTT
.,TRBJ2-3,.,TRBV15,CATSAYTDTQYF,TGTGCCACCAGCGCATACACAGATACGCAGTATTTT
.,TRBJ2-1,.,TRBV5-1,CASSPEGGYYNEQFF,TGCGCCAGCAGCCCGGAGGGTGGGTACTACAATGAGCAGTTCTTC
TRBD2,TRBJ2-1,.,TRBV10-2,CASSGPAGGPISSLNEQFF,TGCGCCAGCAGTGGACCGGCGGGAGGGCCGATTTCTTCCCTCAATGAGCAGTTCTTC
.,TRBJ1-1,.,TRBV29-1,CSALGDLNTEAFF,TGCAGCGCCTTGGGAGACCTGAACACTGAAGCTTTCTTT
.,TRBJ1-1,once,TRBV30,CAWGQGYTEAFF,TGTGCCTGGGGGCAGGGATACACTGAAGCTTTCTTT
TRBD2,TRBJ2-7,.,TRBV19,CASSIGVLAAYEQYF,TGTGCCAGTAGTATAGGCGTCCTAGCGGCGTACGAGCAGTACTTC
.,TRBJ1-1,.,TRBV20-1,CSASYSGAFF,TGCAGTGCTAGTTACAGTGGCGCTTTCTTT
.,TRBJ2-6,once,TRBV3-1,CASSQEGLWRANVLTF,TGTGCCAGCAGCCAAGAAGGGCTCTGGAGGGCCAACGTCCTGACTTTC
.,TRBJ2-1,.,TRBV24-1,CATSQNDEQFF,TGTGCCACCAGTCAGAACGATGAGCAGTTCTTC
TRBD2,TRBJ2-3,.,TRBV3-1,CASSPPGLVPTDTQYF,TGTGCCAGCAGCCCTCCGGGACTAGTCCCCACAGATACGCAGTATTTT
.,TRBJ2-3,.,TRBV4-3,CASSQDLGADTQYF,TGCGCCAGCAGCCAAGATTTGGGGGCAGATACGCAGTATTTT
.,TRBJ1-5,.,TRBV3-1,CASSHQGTQPQHF,TGTGCCAGCAGCCACCAGGGGACTCAGCCCCAGCATTTT
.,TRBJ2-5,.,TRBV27,CASGYLWETQYF,TGTGCCAGCGGGTACTTATGGGAGACCCAGTACTTC
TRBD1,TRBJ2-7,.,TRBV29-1,CSVVRSDRSYEQYF,TGCAGCGTTGTACGTTCGGACAGGTCCTACGAGCAGTACTTC
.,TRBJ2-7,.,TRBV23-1,CASSPSLF,TGCGCCAGCAGTCCATCTCTATTC
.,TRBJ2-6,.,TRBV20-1,CSARIRGANVLTF,TGCAGTGCTAGAATACGTGGGGCCAACGTCCTGACTTTC
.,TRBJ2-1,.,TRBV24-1,CATSDLHSGNYNEQFF,TGTGCCACCAGTGATTTGCATAGTGGGAACTACAATGAGCAGTTCTTC
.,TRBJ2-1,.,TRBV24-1,CATSDLGRGGDEQFF,TGTGCCACCAGTGATTTGGGCAGGGGGGGTGATGAGCAGTTCTTC
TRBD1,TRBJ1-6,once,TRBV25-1,CASRLSTGGNSPLHF,TGTGCCAGCCGGCTTTCGACAGGGGGTAATTCACCCCTCCACTTT
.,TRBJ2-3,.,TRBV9,CASSDLDSTDTQYF,TGTGCCAGCAGCGATCTTGACAGCACAGATACGCAGTATTTT
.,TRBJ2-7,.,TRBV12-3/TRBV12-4,CASAPGGNEQYF,TGTGCCAGCGCCCCTGGGGGGAACGAGCAGTACTTC